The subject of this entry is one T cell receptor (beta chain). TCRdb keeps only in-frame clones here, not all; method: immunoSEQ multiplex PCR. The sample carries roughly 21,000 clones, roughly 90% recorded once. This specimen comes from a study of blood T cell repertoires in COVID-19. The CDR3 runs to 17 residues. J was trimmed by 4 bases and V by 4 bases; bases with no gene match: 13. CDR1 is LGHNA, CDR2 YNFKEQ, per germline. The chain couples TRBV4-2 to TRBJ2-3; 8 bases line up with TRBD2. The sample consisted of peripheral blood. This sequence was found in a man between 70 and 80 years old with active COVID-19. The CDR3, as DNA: TGTGCCAGCAGCCCCGCTCCTGTTGTTAGCGGGGCAGATACGCAGTATTTT. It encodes CASSPAPVVSGADTQYF.